The 4 T cell receptor beta chains presented below share a single source sample, sequenced in a study of cytomegalovirus exposure and HLA in healthy donors. Researchers ran the PCR with 60 Vbeta and 13 Jbeta primers. Produced via immunoSEQ multiplex PCR; TCRdb's table is partial and in-frame only. The sample yields under 200,000 clones, roughly 80% seen once. Sequencing was carried out using PBMCs. These receptors were obtained from a woman aged 40 to 55 in good health and CMV-seronegative.

This chain joins TRBV11-2 and TRBJ2-3, with 7 bases fitting TRBD2. Germline V gene data show CDR1 as SGHAT and CDR2 as FQNNGV. J lost 3 bases, V lost 6 bases, and 6 bases had no gene match. The CDR3 extends over 14 amino acids. The CDR3 loop is CASRWQGGTDTQYF. In DNA, the CDR3 is TGTGCCAGCAGGTGGCAGGGAGGGACAGATACGCAGTATTTT.

This clone has more than one count but fewer than ten. The chain carries TRBV4-3 and TRBJ1-1; D gene unclear. The CDR3 is 15 residues long. V shed 1 base and J shed 1 base, with 10 bases lying between them. The V gene's germline CDR1 is LGHNA and CDR2 YSLEER. Here the CDR3 DNA reads TGCGCCAGCAGCCAAGGGGTGGAGACGAACACTGAAGCTTTCTTT. The encoded protein is CASSQGVETNTEAFF.

Turning to this clone: At one boundary the junction diverges from the germline segment, which might be a read error. The chain joins TRBV6-5 to TRBJ1-1; TRBD1 agrees at 11 bases. The germline gives CDR1 MNHEY, CDR2 SVGAGI. This CDR3 has 15 residues. The CDR3 DNA reads TGTGCCAGCAGTGACTCCGGACAGGGGGCGACTGAAGCTTTCTTT. This encodes CASSDSGQGATEAFF.

This clone was counted only a few times. This chain joins TRBV7-9 and TRBJ2-5, with D unclear. Per the germline V gene, CDR1 is SEHNR and CDR2 is FQNEAQ (reference sequence). The CDR3 covers 13 residues. The germline V and J ends were trimmed by 7 bases and 2 bases, with 11 bases remaining between them. CDR3 region: CASTAAAQETQYF. The CDR3 nucleotides are TGTGCCAGCACCGCCGCGGCTCAAGAGACCCAGTACTTC. The whole variable domain, remainder taken from reference TRBV7-9 and TRBJ2-5, is DTGVSQNPRHKITKRGQNVTFRCDPISEHNRLYWYRQTLGQGPEFLTYFQNEAQLEKSRLLSDRFSAERPKGSFSTLEIQRTEQGDSAMYLCASTAAAQETQYFGPGTRLLVL.